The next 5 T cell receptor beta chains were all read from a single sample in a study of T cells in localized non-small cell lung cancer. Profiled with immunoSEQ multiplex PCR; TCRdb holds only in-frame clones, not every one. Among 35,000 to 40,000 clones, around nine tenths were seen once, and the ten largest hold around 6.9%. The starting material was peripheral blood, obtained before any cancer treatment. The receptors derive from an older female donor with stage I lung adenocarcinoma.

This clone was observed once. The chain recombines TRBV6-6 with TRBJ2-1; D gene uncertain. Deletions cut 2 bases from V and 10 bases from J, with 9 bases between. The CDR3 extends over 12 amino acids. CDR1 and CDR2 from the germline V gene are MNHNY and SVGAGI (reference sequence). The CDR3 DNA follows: TGTGCCAGCAGTTACAGTAATATAGAGCAGTTCTTC. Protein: CASSYSNIEQFF.

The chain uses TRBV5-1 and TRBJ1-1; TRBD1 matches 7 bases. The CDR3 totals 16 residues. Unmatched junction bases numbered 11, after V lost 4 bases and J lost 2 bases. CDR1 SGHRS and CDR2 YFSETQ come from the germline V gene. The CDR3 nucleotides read TGCGCCAGCAGCCTTTTGGGGACAGCAGTTAACACTGAAGCTTTCTTT. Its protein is CASSLLGTAVNTEAFF. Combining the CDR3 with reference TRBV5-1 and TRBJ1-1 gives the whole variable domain KAGVTQTPRYLIKTRGQQVTLSCSPISGHRSVSWYQQTPGQGLQFLFEYFSETQRNKGNFPGRFSGRQFSNSRSEMNVSTLELGDSALYLCASSLLGTAVNTEAFFGQGTRLTVV.

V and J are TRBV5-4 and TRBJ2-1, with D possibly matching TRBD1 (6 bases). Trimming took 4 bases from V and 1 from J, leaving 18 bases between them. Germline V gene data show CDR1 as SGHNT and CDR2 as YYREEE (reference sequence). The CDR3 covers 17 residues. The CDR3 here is CASSPARGGGSYNEQFF. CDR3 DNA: TGTGCCAGCAGCCCCGCCAGGGGCGGTGGGTCCTACAATGAGCAGTTCTTC.

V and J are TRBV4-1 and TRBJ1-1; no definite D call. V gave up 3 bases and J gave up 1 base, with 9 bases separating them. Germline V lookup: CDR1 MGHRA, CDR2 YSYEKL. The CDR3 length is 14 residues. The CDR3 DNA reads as TGCGCCAGCAGCCACCCGGGAAAGAACACTGAAGCTTTCTTT. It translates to CASSHPGKNTEAFF.

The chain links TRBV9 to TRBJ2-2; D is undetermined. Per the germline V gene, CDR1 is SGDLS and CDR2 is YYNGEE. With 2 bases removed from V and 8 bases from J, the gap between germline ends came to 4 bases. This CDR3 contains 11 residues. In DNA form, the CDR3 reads TGTGCCAGCAGCGTCGGGGGGGAGCTGTTTTTT. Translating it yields CASSVGGELFF.